Shown below are 8 T cell receptor beta chains from a single sample sequenced in a study of blood T cell repertoires in COVID-19. TCRdb's copy holds only in-frame clones and misses some; the assay was immunoSEQ multiplex PCR. The profile covers tens of thousands of clones, with roughly 90% appearing a single time and more than 25% taken by the ten largest. Sequenced material: peripheral blood. These receptor sequences come from a man between 45 and 60 years old with acute or convalescent COVID-19.

The chain combines TRBV27 with TRBJ2-3; D might be TRBD1 (5 bases). Germline values: CDR1 MNHEY, CDR2 SMNVEV (reference sequence). Deletions cut 8 bases from V and 5 bases from J, with 11 bases between. The CDR3 extends over 12 amino acids. In DNA form, the CDR3 reads TGTGCCAGCGGTGACCAGGGAGATACGCAGTATTTT. It specifies CASGDQGDTQYF.

CDR3 DNA sequence: TGCGCCAGCAGCTTGGAGGGGGATGAAAAACTGTTTTTT. Protein: CASSLEGDEKLFF. This chain links TRBV5-1 with TRBJ1-4; D might be TRBD1 (6 bases). The germline gives CDR1 SGHRS, CDR2 YFSETQ. Trimming removed 0 bases at V and 6 bases at J, with 6 bases between. The CDR3 runs 13 residues.

This chain connects TRBV6-5 to TRBJ1-5, with no clear D. With 0 bases removed from V and 2 bases from J, the gap between germline ends came to 5 bases. The CDR3 contains 14 residues. CDR1 and CDR2 from the germline V gene are MNHEY and SVGAGI. The CDR3 nucleotides read TGTGCCAGCAGTTACTCGAGGGGCAATCAGCCCCAGCATTTT. It yields the protein CASSYSRGNQPQHF.

CDR3 protein: CASSPQDGGTDTQYF. CDR3 in DNA: TGTGCCAGCAGTCCACAGGACGGCGGCACAGATACGCAGTATTTT. The genes are TRBV27 and TRBJ2-3; D is perhaps TRBD1 (5 bases). V lost 5 bases and J 1 base, leaving 13 bases between the germline ends. Looked up from germline, CDR1 is MNHEY and CDR2 is SMNVEV (reference sequence). CDR3 size: 15 residues.

The chain has TRBV10-1 and TRBJ2-1; 10 nucleotides match TRBD1. The CDR3 runs to 14 residues. V was pared by 5 bases and J by 9 bases, with 7 bases of the junction left unmatched. The germline V gene encodes CDR1 WNHNN and CDR2 SYGVQD (reference sequence). CDR3 amino acids: CASSRQGARSEQFF. As DNA, the CDR3 is TGCGCCAGCAGTAGACAGGGGGCGCGGAGTGAGCAGTTCTTC.

The CDR3 is CASSMDSYSYNEQFF. CDR3 coding DNA: TGCGCCAGCAGCATGGACAGTTACTCCTACAATGAGCAGTTCTTC. V gene TRBV5-1 combines with J gene TRBJ2-1, with a possible D match to TRBD1 (6 bases). V gave up 4 bases and J gave up 0 bases, with 11 bases separating them. Germline CDR1 reads SGHRS; CDR2 reads YFSETQ. This CDR3 is built from 15 residues.

The V call is TRBV4-1, the J call TRBJ1-2; no definite D call. CDR1 is MGHRA and CDR2 is YSYEKL in the germline V gene. Between the trimmed V and J ends, which lost 4 bases and 0 bases, there was a span of 9 bases. The CDR3 has 14 residues. CDR3 sequence: CASSPRNTNYGYTF. The CDR3 nucleotides read TGCGCCAGCAGCCCCAGGAATACTAACTATGGCTACACCTTC.

The chain is built from TRBV5-5 and TRBJ1-5, with D tentatively TRBD1 (6 bases). CDR3 length: 13 amino acids. Germline V gene lookup returns CDR1 SGHKS and CDR2 YYEKEE (reference sequence). The V end lost 2 bases, the J end lost 7 bases, and 10 bases lay between the germline ends. CDR3 region: CASSFQGYQPQHF. The CDR3 region has the DNA TGTGCCAGCAGCTTCCAGGGGTACCAGCCCCAGCATTTT.